Below, 20 T cell receptor beta chains from the same sample are listed, as sequenced in a study of cytomegalovirus exposure and HLA in healthy donors. Here immunoSEQ multiplex PCR was the method, and the copy in TCRdb shows in-frame clones only, minus some. Of 90,000 to 100,000 clones in the sample, about 90% were seen once. The sequenced material came from PBMCs. The receptors come from a man younger than 35 in good health and CMV-seropositive.

V and J are TRBV4-2 and TRBJ2-2; TRBD2 matches 14 bases. The CDR3 length is 18 residues. CDR1 and CDR2 from the germline V gene are LGHNA and YNFKEQ. V was clipped by 2 bases and J by 9 bases; unmatched bases: 11. As DNA, the CDR3 is TGTGCCAGCAGCCAACTCCCCGGGACTAGCGGGGGTTATCGGGAGCTGTTTTTT. The encoded protein is CASSQLPGTSGGYRELFF.

Here the CDR3 DNA reads TGCGCCAGCAGCCAAGGTTCTGGGGGCGCTTGGACCGGGGAGCTGTTTTTT. As protein: CASSQGSGGAWTGELFF. The chain employs TRBV4-3 and TRBJ2-2; D may be TRBD1 (6 bases). The CDR3 is made up of 17 amino acids. Trimming took 1 base from V and 5 from J, leaving 17 bases between them. Germline CDR1 LGHNA, CDR2 YSLEER.

This chain links TRBV18 with TRBJ2-1, with 7 bases lining up with TRBD1. Germline CDR1 KGHSH, CDR2 LQKENI. The trim removed 3 bases at V and 10 bases at J, leaving 15 bases unmatched. CDR3 size: 16 residues. The CDR3 DNA reads TGTGCCAGCTCACCCCCACTCGGAGACAGGGTATACGAGCAGTTCTTC. Its protein is CASSPPLGDRVYEQFF.

This clone was detected only a few times. In the same sample, other DNA sequences code for this CDR3. The chain carries TRBV2 and TRBJ1-5; D may be TRBD1 (5 bases). CDR1 and CDR2 from the germline V gene are SNHLY and FYNNEI. This CDR3 is built from 14 residues. With 2 bases removed from V and 6 bases from J, the gap between germline ends came to 11 bases. CDR3 in DNA: TGTGCCAGCAGTGAAAACCAGGGAAGTCAGCCCCAGCATTTT. Protein product: CASSENQGSQPQHF.

The V and J genes are TRBV2 and TRBJ2-7, with 7 bases fitting TRBD1. Germline trimming cut 6 bases from V and 0 bases from J; bases unmatched to any gene: 8. The CDR3 has 15 amino acids. Germline-derived CDR1 and CDR2 are SNHLY and FYNNEI. The CDR3 DNA reads as TGTGCCAGCAGGCTGGGACAGACCTACTCCTACGAGCAGTACTTC. Its protein is CASRLGQTYSYEQYF.

Turning to this clone: Other DNA sequences from this sample encode an identical CDR3 as well. CDR3 DNA: TGTGCCAGTAGTATCACAAGCTACAATGAGCAGTTCTTC. The encoded protein is CASSITSYNEQFF. This chain connects TRBV19 to TRBJ2-1; D not resolved. Deletions cut 3 bases from V and 3 bases from J, with 6 bases between. CDR1 LNHDA and CDR2 SQIVND come from the germline V gene (reference sequence). The CDR3 runs 13 residues.

The rearrangement links TRBV6-5 to TRBJ2-5, with a tentative D call TRBD1 (5 bases). The CDR3 is made up of 15 amino acids. CDR1 and CDR2 (germline): MNHEY, SVGAGI. Trimming removed 2 bases at V and 5 bases at J, with 15 bases between. The CDR3 DNA is TGTGCCAGCAGTTACCGGACAAGGGCGAGGGAGACCCAGTACTTC. Translating gives CASSYRTRARETQYF.

V usage is TRBV18 and J usage is TRBJ2-2; 8 bases match TRBD1. This CDR3 is 19 amino acids long. The ends lost 3 bases at V and 5 bases at J; junction bases unmatched: 17. Germline V gene data show CDR1 as KGHSH and CDR2 as LQKENI. This chain's CDR3 is CASSPQMTGAGLETGELFF. The CDR3 DNA sequence: TGTGCCAGCTCACCCCAGATGACAGGGGCAGGGCTGGAAACCGGGGAGCTGTTTTTT.

This sequence joins TRBV21-1 and TRBJ1-1. TRBV21-1 is reported as a pseudogene. The CDR3 consists of 15 residues. As DNA, the CDR3 is TGTGCCAGGAAAAAGGTCCGGGGAAGAGATACTGAAGCTTTCTTT. Its protein is CARKKVRGRDTEAFF.

V gene TRBV7-9 combines with J gene TRBJ1-1; 7 positions agree with TRBD1. The CDR3 is 15 residues long. V trimming: 5 bases; J trimming: 0 bases; junction bases outside the gene matches: 6. Germline V gene sequence: CDR1 SEHNR, CDR2 FQNEAQ (reference sequence). As DNA, the CDR3 is TGTGCCAGCAGCCCAAAACAGGGGCTGAACACTGAAGCTTTCTTT. Translated: CASSPKQGLNTEAFF.

The chain links TRBV7-7 to TRBJ1-4; perhaps TRBD1 as D (6 bases). The V gene lost 3 bases and the J gene lost 1 base, with 18 bases spanning the gap. Germline V gene sequence: CDR1 SSHAT, CDR2 FNYEAQ (reference sequence). This CDR3 is 18 amino acids long. For the CDR3, the DNA is TGTGCCAGCAGCTTGCCAGCCACCCAGGGGAAAACTAATGAAAAACTGTTTTTT. Amino acid sequence: CASSLPATQGKTNEKLFF.

This clone was detected a few times. The chain is built from TRBV5-4 and TRBJ1-2; the match to TRBD1 covers 7 bases. Germline V lookup: CDR1 SGHNT, CDR2 YYREEE (reference sequence). J gave up 7 bases and V 2 bases, and 5 bases lay outside the gene matches. The CDR3 runs 13 residues. CDR3 residues: CASSLQGSAGYTF. CDR3 nucleotides: TGTGCCAGCAGCTTACAGGGGTCTGCTGGCTACACCTTC. The variable domain in full, completed from reference TRBV5-4 and TRBJ1-2, reads ETGVTQSPTHLIKTRGQQVTLRCSSQSGHNTVSWYQQALGQGPQFIFQYYREEENGRGNFPPRFSGLQFPNYSSELNVNALELDDSALYLCASSLQGSAGYTFGSGTRLTVV.

The chain couples TRBV10-3 to TRBJ2-1; D ambiguous. Trimming removed 2 bases from V and 7 bases from J, with 15 bases in between. Germline CDR1 is ENHRY and CDR2 is SYGVKD. This CDR3 spans 15 amino acids. This chain's CDR3 is CAISEIRNAGNEQFF. The CDR3 DNA sequence: TGTGCCATCAGTGAGATTAGGAATGCCGGGAATGAGCAGTTCTTC.

The chain combines TRBV5-4 with TRBJ2-5, with D tentatively TRBD1 (6 bases). The germline gives CDR1 SGHNT, CDR2 YYREEE (reference sequence). This CDR3 has 14 residues. DNA of the CDR3: TGTGCTTACTTCCCCCGAGGACAGTCGGAGACCCAGTACTTC. This encodes CAYFPRGQSETQYF.

The rearrangement uses TRBV7-7 and TRBJ2-5; 7 nucleotides align to TRBD2. V gave up 2 bases and J gave up 5 bases; unmatched junction bases: 8. Germline V gene lookup returns CDR1 SSHAT and CDR2 FNYEAQ (reference sequence). The CDR3 totals 15 residues. The CDR3 here is CASSLSRGSGETQYF. The CDR3 nucleotides read TGTGCCAGCAGCTTATCACGCGGGAGCGGGGAGACCCAGTACTTC.

The chain joins TRBV5-1 to TRBJ2-3; a weak D match, TRBD2 (6 bases). CDR3 length: 16 residues. Trimming stripped 0 bases from V and 2 bases from J, with 13 bases between. CDR1 is SGHRS, CDR2 YFSETQ, per germline. CDR3 loop: CASSLAASADTDTQYF. CDR3 in DNA: TGCGCCAGCAGCTTGGCCGCTAGCGCAGACACAGATACGCAGTATTTT.

J is TRBJ2-3 and V is TRBV19; D might be TRBD2 (6 bases). V lost 0 bases, J lost 0 bases, and 16 bases lay in between. The CDR3 covers 18 residues. Looked up from germline, CDR1 is LNHDA and CDR2 is SQIVND (reference sequence). In DNA, the CDR3 is TGTGCCAGTAGTATAGATCCTCCGGGCGGGGCAAGCACAGATACGCAGTATTTT. Translating gives CASSIDPPGGASTDTQYF.

The chain uses TRBV19 and TRBJ2-7; 7 bases match TRBD2. This CDR3 region has 16 residues. The germline V gene has CDR1 LNHDA and CDR2 SQIVND (reference sequence). Trimming removed 3 bases from V and 3 bases from J; junction bases left unmatched: 11. The CDR3 sequence: CASSMVSRGSIYEQYF. The CDR3 nucleotides are TGTGCCAGTAGTATGGTCTCTCGCGGGAGTATCTACGAGCAGTACTTC. The full variable domain, in which reference TRBV19 and TRBJ2-7 provide the parts outside the CDR3, is DGGITQSPKYLFRKEGQNVTLSCEQNLNHDAMYWYRQDPGQGLRLIYYSQIVNDFQKGDIAEGYSVSREKKESFPLTVTSAQKNPTAFYLCASSMVSRGSIYEQYFGPGTRLTVT.

The chain employs TRBV18 and TRBJ1-2; tentatively, D is TRBD1 (6 bases). Deletions cut 5 bases from V and 3 bases from J, with 16 bases between. The germline V gene has CDR1 KGHSH and CDR2 LQKENI. This CDR3 spans 15 amino acids. The chain's CDR3 is CASSVNRELDYGYTF. CDR3 nucleotide sequence: TGTGCCAGCTCAGTAAACAGGGAATTAGACTATGGCTACACCTTC.

In this sample, this clone turned up once. The rearrangement uses TRBV7-3 and TRBJ2-7, with 10 bases matching TRBD1. V lost 4 bases and J lost 0; bases outside the gene matches: 3. The CDR3 runs 15 residues. Germline CDR1 is SGHTA and CDR2 is FQGTGA. CDR3 residues: CASSSGTGASYEQYF. CDR3 sequence (DNA): TGTGCCAGCAGCTCCGGGACAGGGGCCTCCTACGAGCAGTACTTC.